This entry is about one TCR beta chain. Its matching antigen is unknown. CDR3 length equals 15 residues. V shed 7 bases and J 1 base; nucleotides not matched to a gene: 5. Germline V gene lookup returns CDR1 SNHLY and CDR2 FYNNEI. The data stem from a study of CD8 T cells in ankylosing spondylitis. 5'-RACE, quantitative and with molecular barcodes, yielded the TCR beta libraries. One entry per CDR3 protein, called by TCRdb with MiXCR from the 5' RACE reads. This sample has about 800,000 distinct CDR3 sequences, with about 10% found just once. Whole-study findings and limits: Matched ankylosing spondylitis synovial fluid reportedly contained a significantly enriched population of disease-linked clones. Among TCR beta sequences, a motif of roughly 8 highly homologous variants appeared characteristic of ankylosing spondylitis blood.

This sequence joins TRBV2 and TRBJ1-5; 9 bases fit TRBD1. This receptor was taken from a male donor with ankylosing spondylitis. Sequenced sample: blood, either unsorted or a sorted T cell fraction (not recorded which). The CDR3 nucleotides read TGTGCCAGCACTCCACAGGGGGCAAGCAATCAGCCCCAGCATTTT. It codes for CASTPQGASNQPQHF.